This entry features one T cell receptor beta chain sequence. Its matching antigen is unknown. CD4+ naive, central memory, regulatory and stem cell-like memory subsets were isolated by sorting on CD45RO/CCR7/CD25/CD127/CD95/CD27. The data derive from a study of beta chain features in type 1 diabetes. Overall study results and limits: Using cDNA template may skew counts toward highly expressing activated cells.

cDNA synthesis used the whole RNA isolate, giving expressed TCRB sequences. Sequenced by immunoSEQ multiplex PCR; TCRdb stores in-frame clones only, minus some. This sample has over 150,000 clones, with over 7.5% found just once. In germline, CDR1 is MNHEY, CDR2 SVGAGI. The germline V and J ends were trimmed by 2 bases and 7 bases, with 12 bases remaining between them. The CDR3 contains 14 residues. The receptor's source is a man younger than 35 in good health. The chain recombines TRBV6-5 with TRBJ1-5; a possible D gene is TRBD1 (6 bases). Sequencing used central memory CD4+ T cells from blood. The CDR3 reads CASSYGQGYQPQHF. For the CDR3, the DNA is TGTGCCAGCAGTTACGGGCAGGGGTACCAGCCCCAGCATTTT.